This is a list of T cell receptor beta chains from one sample in a study of control samples from healthy donors and cancer patients. Data came from immunoSEQ multiplex PCR; TCRdb stores just in-frame clones and leaves some out. The profile shows about 15,000 clones, over 80% of them singletons. Sequenced: PBMCs. The receptors were sampled from a woman aged 70-85 years with colorectal cancer. Each CDR3 is given with its conserved first and last residue. A D gene is named only where the DNA matches it firmly. Not all rows give a size; the values are once, few, many and, for expanded clones, a class.

DNA	CDR3	J	size	V	D
TGTGCCAGCAGTGGGGCGGGGGGGCTGTTTTTT	CASSGAGGLFF	TRBJ2-2	NA	TRBV25-1	TRBD2
TGTGCCAGCATTAAAACAGGCTTCACTGAAGCCTTCTTT	CASIKTGFTEAFF	TRBJ1-1	NA	TRBV6-5	NA
TGTGCCAGCAGCCAAGCTTCAGGGGACGAGCAGTACTTC	CASSQASGDEQYF	TRBJ2-7	once	TRBV4-2	NA
TGTGCCAGCAGCTTAGCGGGGGCGCGTGCAACAGATACGCAGTATTTT	CASSLAGARATDTQYF	TRBJ2-3	once	TRBV7-2	NA
TGTGCCAGCAGTTACTGGGGGACAGGACTCAATGAGCAGTTCTTC	CASSYWGTGLNEQFF	TRBJ2-1	NA	TRBV6-5	TRBD1
TGTGCCAGCAGCCGGGACAGGGGAACGGATCAGCCCCAGCATTTT	CASSRDRGTDQPQHF	TRBJ1-5	NA	TRBV6-2/TRBV6-3	TRBD1
TGTGCCAGCAGCTTGGAGTTGAGGAAGGCCGGGAACGAGCAGTACTTC	CASSLELRKAGNEQYF	TRBJ2-7	NA	TRBV5-6	NA
TGTGCCAGCAGTAGACCCGGGACACTTGAAGCTTTCTTT	CASSRPGTLEAFF	TRBJ1-1	once	TRBV6-5	NA
TGTGCCAGCTCACCCTTCGACAGCTACGAGCAGTACTTC	CASSPFDSYEQYF	TRBJ2-7	once	TRBV18	NA
TGTGCCAGCAGCCTGACGATGAGGACAGGGAGCTATGGCTACACCTTC	CASSLTMRTGSYGYTF	TRBJ1-2	NA	TRBV3-1/TRBV3-2	TRBD1
TGTGCCACCCGGGGACAGGGGGCCTACGAGCAGTACTTC	CATRGQGAYEQYF	TRBJ2-7	once	TRBV6-5	TRBD1
TGTGCCAGCAGCCAAGATTGGGAACTAGCGGGAGGGCCGTCCTACAATGAGCAGTTCTTC	CASSQDWELAGGPSYNEQFF	TRBJ2-1	NA	TRBV14	TRBD2
TGTGCCAGCAGCCATGGACTGGGGAATGGAAACACCATATATTTT	CASSHGLGNGNTIYF	TRBJ1-3	NA	TRBV3-1/TRBV3-2	NA
TGTGCCAGTAAACCCGTTGACAGGGCCAACACTGAAGCTTTCTTT	CASKPVDRANTEAFF	TRBJ1-1	NA	TRBV19	TRBD1
TGTGCCACCAGGAGCCAGGGTTCTAACACCGGGGAGCTGTTTTTT	CATRSQGSNTGELFF	TRBJ2-2	NA	TRBV24-1	NA
TGTGCCAGCAGCTTAGAGGCTAATGAAAAACTGTTTTTT	CASSLEANEKLFF	TRBJ1-4	few	TRBV7-2	NA
TGTGCCAGCACCCTCCGGGCGGGAGGAAGCACAGATACGCAGTATTTT	CASTLRAGGSTDTQYF	TRBJ2-3	NA	TRBV27	TRBD2
TGTGCCAGCAGCTTAGAGGGGCTGACTCCCTCTGGAAACACCATATATTTT	CASSLEGLTPSGNTIYF	TRBJ1-3	NA	TRBV7-2	NA
TGTGCCAGCAGAATTGTGGGGACAGATACGCAGTATTTT	CASRIVGTDTQYF	TRBJ2-3	NA	TRBV12-3/TRBV12-4	NA
TGTGCCAGCAGTGAATGGGGACAGGGGCCTCAGCCCCAGCATTTT	CASSEWGQGPQPQHF	TRBJ1-5	NA	TRBV6-1	TRBD1
TGTGCCAGCAGCGGGACAGGGGCCATCCAAGAGACCCAGTACTTC	CASSGTGAIQETQYF	TRBJ2-5	once	TRBV9	TRBD1
TGTGCCAGCAGTTTCAACCCGGGACAGGGAAACACTGAAGCTTTCTTT	CASSFNPGQGNTEAFF	TRBJ1-1	NA	TRBV6-6	TRBD1
TGTGCCAGTAGTATAGAAGGGACCGCGTCCAATGAGCAGTTCTTC	CASSIEGTASNEQFF	TRBJ2-1	NA	TRBV19	NA
TGTGCCAGCAGTGATGGGGACTTACATAGCACAGATACGCAGTATTTT	CASSDGDLHSTDTQYF	TRBJ2-3	once	TRBV2	NA